This TCR beta chain came from a study of graft-versus-host responses after intestinal transplantation. Study details: Among the recipients, transplants were multivisceral, liver-intestinal, or isolated intestinal. Every recipient underwent anti-thymocyte globulin induction, then tacrolimus and steroids for roughly 3 years. Regarding the study as a whole: Among recipient marrow samples, GvH clones were found; some appeared first in ileum or blood.

As regards this clone: What it binds is not known.

Measured with immunoSEQ multiplex PCR; TCRdb has only the in-frame clones, and not every one. The table has around 71,000 clones, roughly 92% seen once; the top ten hold around 7.1%. The sample in question was bone marrow, obtained nearly 750 days after intestinal transplantation. The TCR sequence derives from a human patient who received an intestinal transplant, so some T cells may come from the graft donor.

Here the CDR3 DNA reads TGTGCCAGCAGCGCGCAGGAGGATTACACAGATACGCAGTATTTT. It yields the protein CASSAQEDYTDTQYF. This rearrangement joins TRBV7-9 to TRBJ2-3, with D maybe TRBD2 (5 bases). CDR3 length equals 15 residues. V was trimmed by 5 bases and J by 2 bases, leaving 14 bases between them. CDR1 is SEHNR and CDR2 is FQNEAQ in the germline V gene (reference sequence).